The 8 T cell receptor beta chains in this list originate from one sample, sequenced in a study of blood T cell repertoires in COVID-19. TCRdb's table, derived via immunoSEQ multiplex PCR, lists solely in-frame clones and lacks some. The sample includes 110,000 to 150,000 clones, 84% seen only once; the top ten take roughly 10%. Sequenced sample: peripheral blood. The source is a man between 60 and 70 years old with active or convalescent COVID-19.

A few counts support this clone. The genes are TRBV9 and TRBJ1-6; 8 nucleotides align to TRBD1. The CDR3 length is 15 residues. V shed 3 bases and J 6 bases; nucleotides not matched to a gene: 5. CDR1 is SGDLS and CDR2 is YYNGEE in the germline V gene. The CDR3 loop reads CASSGDRGLNSPLHF. CDR3 nucleotides: TGTGCCAGCAGCGGAGACAGGGGCCTTAATTCACCCCTCCACTTT. The variable domain in full, with the rest retrieved from reference TRBV9 and TRBJ1-6, is DSGVTQTPKHLITATGQRVTLRCSPRSGDLSVYWYQQSLDQGLQFLIQYYNGEERAKGNILERFSAQQFPDLHSELNLSSLELGDSALYFCASSGDRGLNSPLHFGNGTRLTVT.

This clone has more than one count but fewer than ten. V gene TRBV6-2 or TRBV6-3 combines with J gene TRBJ1-5; 9 nucleotides line up with TRBD1. Trimming took 0 bases from V and 3 from J; bases not matched to a gene: 6. In germline, CDR1 is MNHEY, CDR2 SVGEGT. The CDR3 loop spans 17 amino acids. The DNA of the CDR3 is TGTGCCAGCAGTTACTCGCCACAGGGGGCCTTCAATCAGCCCCAGCATTTT. Encoded protein: CASSYSPQGAFNQPQHF.

CDR3 sequence reads: CASSLVVAGGQETQYF. The CDR3, as DNA: TGTGCCAGCAGCTTAGTAGTAGCGGGAGGCCAAGAGACCCAGTACTTC. This chain uses TRBV11-2 with TRBJ2-5; 10 bases are shared with TRBD2. The CDR3 spans 16 residues. The trim removed 1 base at V and 1 base at J, leaving 3 bases unmatched. Germline-derived CDR1 and CDR2 are SGHAT and FQNNGV.

This clone was counted a single time. The chain combines TRBV19 with TRBJ2-3; 11 bases align to TRBD2. J gave up 5 bases and V 4 bases, and 14 bases lay outside the gene matches. The CDR3 has 18 amino acids. CDR1 and CDR2 from the germline V gene are LNHDA and SQIVND (reference sequence). The CDR3 reads CASSTLGYSGGGLDTQYF. The CDR3 DNA reads as TGTGCCAGTAGTACACTGGGTTATAGCGGGGGGGGGTTAGATACGCAGTATTTT.

V usage is TRBV10-2 and J usage is TRBJ1-1; no firm D call. The germline V gene has CDR1 WSHSY and CDR2 SAAADI. Trimming removed 7 bases from V and 1 base from J, with 10 bases in between. The CDR3 covers 13 residues. CDR3 DNA sequence: TGCGCCAGCACAGAGGGAAGGAACACTGAAGCTTTCTTT. It translates to CASTEGRNTEAFF.

The chain combines TRBV27 with TRBJ2-1; TRBD2 might be the D (5 bases). Germline V gene data show CDR1 as MNHEY and CDR2 as SMNVEV (reference sequence). The ends were cut back, 5 bases at V and 7 bases at J, with 24 bases in the middle. The CDR3 length is 17 residues. The DNA of the CDR3 is TGTGCCAGCAGTCTCCGTCCTCCCCAGGCGGGTTGGAATGAGCAGTTCTTC. Its protein is CASSLRPPQAGWNEQFF.

The V call is TRBV9, the J call TRBJ2-3; 8 bases map to TRBD2. Germline CDR1 is SGDLS and CDR2 is YYNGEE. The CDR3 contains 15 residues. Trimming removed 6 bases from V and 0 bases from J; junction bases left unmatched: 6. Here the CDR3 reads CASTVTSGSTDTQYF. The CDR3 bases are TGTGCCAGCACCGTCACTAGCGGTAGCACAGATACGCAGTATTTT.

The gene calls are TRBV5-1 and TRBJ1-4; 8 bases align to TRBD1. CDR1 SGHRS and CDR2 YFSETQ come from the germline V gene. This CDR3 spans 15 amino acids. The V gene end was trimmed by 4 bases and the J gene end by 5 bases; junction bases not matched to a gene: 7. This CDR3 reads CASSVGTGENEKLFF. The CDR3 DNA sequence: TGCGCCAGCAGCGTAGGGACAGGCGAAAATGAAAAACTGTTTTTT.